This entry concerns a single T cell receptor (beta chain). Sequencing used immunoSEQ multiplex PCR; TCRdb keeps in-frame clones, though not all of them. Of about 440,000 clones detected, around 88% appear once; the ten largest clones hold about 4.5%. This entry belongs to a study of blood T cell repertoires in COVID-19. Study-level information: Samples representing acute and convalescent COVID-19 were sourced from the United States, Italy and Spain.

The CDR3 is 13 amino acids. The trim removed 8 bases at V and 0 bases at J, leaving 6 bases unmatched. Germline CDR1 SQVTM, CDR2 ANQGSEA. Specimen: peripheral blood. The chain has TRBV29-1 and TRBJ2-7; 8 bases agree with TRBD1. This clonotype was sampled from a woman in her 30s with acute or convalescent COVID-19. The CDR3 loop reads CSIKGQVSYEQYF. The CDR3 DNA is TGCAGCATAAAGGGACAGGTCTCCTACGAGCAGTACTTC.